The rows below give T cell receptor beta chains drawn from one sample of a study of blood T cells in healthy people across ages. Using its own MiXCR run on the 5' RACE reads, TCRdb lists one record per CDR3 protein. The sample includes roughly 1.6 million distinct CDR3 sequences, around 35% of them seen just once. The specimen sequenced was blood. These receptors were taken from a woman in her 30s in good health. Each CDR3 is given with its conserved first and last residue. The D gene is left open where the match is weak. For some rows the clone size is stated as once, few or many, or as a class when expanded; others skip it.

>TRBV7-9|TRBJ1-6|TRBD1|.
CASSLALGTGVSPLHF
TGTGCCAGCAGCTTAGCTCTCGGGACAGGGGTTTCACCCCTCCACTTT
>TRBV20-1|TRBJ2-7|.|many
CSAKPRRASEQYF
TGCAGTGCTAAACCCCGGAGGGCATCCGAGCAGTACTTC
>TRBV20-1|TRBJ1-4|.|.
CSAGGPPSQGEKLFF
TGCAGTGCTGGAGGACCTCCCTCACAAGGGGAAAAACTGTTTTTT
>TRBV7-2|TRBJ1-1|.|once
CTSSLTGFRTEAFF
TGTACCAGCAGCTTAACTGGGTTTAGAACTGAAGCTTTCTTT
>TRBV20-1|TRBJ2-5|.|.
CSAPTDSQETQYF
TGCAGTGCTCCGACTGACAGCCAAGAGACCCAGTACTTC
>TRBV5-5|TRBJ1-6|TRBD1|few
CASSLRTGEGANSPLHF
TGTGCCAGCAGCTTAAGGACAGGGGAAGGGGCTAATTCACCCCTCCACTTT
>TRBV6-6|TRBJ2-1|TRBD2|.
CASGEFRREIPYNEQFF
TGTGCCAGCGGCGAATTTCGGCGGGAGATCCCCTACAATGAGCAGTTCTTC
>TRBV20-1|TRBJ1-2|.|.
CSGRFSDDCGYTF
TGCAGTGGTAGGTTTTCCGACGACTGTGGCTACACCTTC
>TRBV20-1|TRBJ2-1|.|few
CSAPRASLQNEQFF
TGCAGTGCCCCGAGGGCCTCCCTTCAGAATGAGCAGTTCTTC
>TRBV9|TRBJ1-5|.|.
CASSAGNSNQPRHF
TGTGCCAGCAGCGCCGGGAATAGCAATCAGCCCCGGCATTTT
>TRBV10-1|TRBJ2-7|TRBD2|few
CASSDSGGSSYEQYF
TGCGCCAGCAGTGATTCTGGCGGGAGCTCCTACGAGCAGTACTTC
>TRBV7-9|TRBJ1-4|.|.
CASSQAGVNEKLFF
TGTGCCAGCAGCCAGGCAGGGGTAAATGAAAAACTGTTTTTT
>TRBV9|TRBJ1-1|.|few
CASSPSLRGATEAFF
TGTGCCAGCAGCCCATCCCTTAGGGGTGCCACTGAAGCTTTCTTT
>TRBV10-3|TRBJ1-2|.|many
CAITRDGANAGDGYTF
TGTGCCATCACGAGAGACGGGGCCAACGCTGGGGATGGCTACACCTTC
>TRBV2|TRBJ1-2|TRBD1|few
CASSASDRGRVYGYTF
TGTGCCAGCAGTGCTTCGGACAGGGGGCGCGTTTATGGCTACACCTTC
>TRBV20-1|TRBJ1-2|TRBD1|few
CSAKTGRNYGYTF
TGCAGTGCAAAGACAGGGAGGAACTATGGCTACACCTTC
>TRBV6-6|TRBJ1-6|.|once
CASRGQLSRDNSPLHF
TGTGCCAGCAGGGGGCAGTTGAGCAGGGATAATTCACCCCTCCACTTT
>TRBV20-1|TRBJ2-6|TRBD1|.
CSAPDRGPGANVLTF
TGCAGTGCTCCTGACAGGGGGCCTGGGGCCAACGTCCTGACTTTC